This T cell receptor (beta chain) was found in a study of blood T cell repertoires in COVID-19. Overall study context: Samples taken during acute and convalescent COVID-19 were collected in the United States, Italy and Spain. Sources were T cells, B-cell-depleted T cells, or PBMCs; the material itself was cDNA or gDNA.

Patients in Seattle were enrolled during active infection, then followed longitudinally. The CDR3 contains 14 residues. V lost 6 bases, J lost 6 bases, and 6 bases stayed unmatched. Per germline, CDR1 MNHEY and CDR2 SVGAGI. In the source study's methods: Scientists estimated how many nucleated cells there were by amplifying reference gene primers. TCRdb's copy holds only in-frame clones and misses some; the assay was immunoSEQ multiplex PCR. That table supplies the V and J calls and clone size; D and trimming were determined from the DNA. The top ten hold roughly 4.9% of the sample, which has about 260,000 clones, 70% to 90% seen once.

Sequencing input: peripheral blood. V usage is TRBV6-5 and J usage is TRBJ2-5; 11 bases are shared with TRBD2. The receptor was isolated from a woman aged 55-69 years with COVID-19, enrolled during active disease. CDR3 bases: TGTGCCAGCAGGACTAGCGGGAATTTTCAGACCCAGTACTTC. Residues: CASRTSGNFQTQYF.